These T cell receptor beta chains were read from a single sample in a study of shared clonotypes between healthy human individuals. Generated by immunoSEQ multiplex PCR, the TCRdb table keeps only in-frame clones and is missing some. The sample includes about 2.3 million clones, under 95% of them seen just once. The sample comprised naive CD4+ T cells from PBMCs. The receptors here all came from a man younger than 30 in good health. Some clones in this sample may be carry-over from other donors' samples. CDR3s include the opening cysteine and the closing phenylalanine or tryptophan. Each record gives: CDR3 length, D gene, clone size, V gene, J gene, CDR3 DNA, CDR3 protein. A D gene is named only where the DNA matches it firmly. Expanded clones are given a class, and other clones once, few, many or no size at all.

>11|NA|NA|TRBV6-5|TRBJ1-2
TGTGCCACCTCAGACCACTATGGCTACACCTTC
CATSDHYGYTF
>12|NA|NA|TRBV13|TRBJ2-3
TGTGCCAGCAGCCGAGGCACAGATACGCAGTATTTT
CASSRGTDTQYF
>15|TRBD1|NA|TRBV9|TRBJ1-5
TGTGCCAGCAGCGCCTCCGGGACAGGGGATCAGCCCCAGCATTTT
CASSASGTGDQPQHF
>17|TRBD2|NA|TRBV9|TRBJ2-5
TGTGCCAGCACCAAAGGGGCGACTAGCGGGCCACAAGAGACCCAGTACTTC
CASTKGATSGPQETQYF
>17|TRBD2|NA|TRBV7-9|TRBJ2-5
TGTGCCAGCAGCACTGACGGACTAGCTCTTAACCAAGAGACCCAGTACTTC
CASSTDGLALNQETQYF
>12|NA|NA|TRBV28|TRBJ2-3
TGTGCCAGCAGTTTAAACACAGATACGCAGTATTTT
CASSLNTDTQYF
>14|TRBD1|NA|TRBV6-5|TRBJ1-2
TGTGCCAGCAGTTACTCAGGGGGCGGTTTTGGCTACACCTTC
CASSYSGGGFGYTF
>16|NA|NA|TRBV6-6|TRBJ2-1
TGTGCCAGCAGTTACTCAAGGGGTCTCTCCTACAATGAGCAGTTCTTC
CASSYSRGLSYNEQFF
>15|NA|NA|TRBV7-9|TRBJ1-2
TGTGCCAGCAGCCCGAGGGCTCTAAATAACTATGGCTACACCTTC
CASSPRALNNYGYTF
>15|TRBD1|NA|TRBV6-6|TRBJ2-3
TGTGCCAGCAGTTACTCGAAACAGGGGACAGATACGCAGTATTTT
CASSYSKQGTDTQYF
>14|TRBD1|NA|TRBV2|TRBJ2-7
TGTGCCAGCAGTGTGGGACAGCTCTCCTACGAGCAGTACTTC
CASSVGQLSYEQYF
>14|NA|NA|TRBV9|TRBJ1-4
TGTGCCAGCAGCCCACGCAGGGGCGGTGAAAAACTGTTTTTT
CASSPRRGGEKLFF
>13|NA|few|TRBV15|TRBJ1-1
TGTGCCACCAGCAGAGATTTTTGGACTGAAGCTTTCTTT
CATSRDFWTEAFF
>13|NA|NA|TRBV6-1|TRBJ2-7
TGTGCCAGCAGTTTCGACAGAAGCTACGAGCAGTACTTC
CASSFDRSYEQYF
>16|NA|NA|TRBV5-6|TRBJ1-1
TGTGCCAGCAGCTTGGTTGGCGGGACCCGGAACACTGAAGCTTTCTTT
CASSLVGGTRNTEAFF
>14|NA|NA|TRBV2|TRBJ1-4
TGTGCCAGCAGGGGGGAAGTATACGGAGAAAAACTGTTTTTT
CASRGEVYGEKLFF
>12|NA|NA|TRBV28|TRBJ1-1
TGTGCCAGCAGCCCTAATGGGGCTGAAGCTTTCTTT
CASSPNGAEAFF
>15|TRBD2|NA|TRBV5-6|TRBJ2-1
TGTGCCAGCAGCCTGAGGGAGGGCCTCTACAATGAGCAGTTCTTC
CASSLREGLYNEQFF
>12|TRBD1|NA|TRBV7-2|TRBJ2-5
TGTGCCAGCAGCTACAGGGGAGAGACCCAGTACTTC
CASSYRGETQYF
>13|NA|NA|TRBV30|TRBJ1-1
TGTGCCTGGAGTATTGAGCTGAACACTGAAGCTTTCTTT
CAWSIELNTEAFF
>12|NA|NA|TRBV5-6|TRBJ2-5
TGTGCCAGCAGCTTGGCAAAAGAGACCCAGTACTTC
CASSLAKETQYF
>14|NA|NA|TRBV28|TRBJ1-3
TGTGCCAGCAGAGTCCTGGGGTCTGGAAACACCATATATTTT
CASRVLGSGNTIYF
>12|NA|few|TRBV12-5|TRBJ1-1
TGTGCTAGTGGTTTGGTATTCTCTGAAGCTTTCTTT
CASGLVFSEAFF
>15|TRBD2|NA|TRBV5-1|TRBJ2-5
TGCGCCAGCAGGGGTGCGGGGACTATCCAAGAGACCCAGTACTTC
CASRGAGTIQETQYF
>14|NA|NA|TRBV7-3|TRBJ1-2
TGTGCCAGCAGCCGAGATGAGGGGGGCTATGGCTACACCTTC
CASSRDEGGYGYTF
>13|NA|once|TRBV7-2|TRBJ1-2
TGTGCCAGCAGCTTTAATCGGGGGCATGGCTACACCTTC
CASSFNRGHGYTF